The 19 T cell receptor beta chains below were found in one sample sequenced in a study of blood T cell repertoires in COVID-19. The protocol was immunoSEQ multiplex PCR, while the TCRdb copy is restricted to in-frame clones and leaves out a portion. The sample records over 95,000 clones, less than 85% being singletons. Input material: peripheral blood. The receptors originated from a woman aged 60-75 years with acute or convalescent COVID-19.

This chain uses TRBV15 with TRBJ2-3, with a tentative D call TRBD1 (6 bases). This CDR3 is built from 13 residues. From germline, CDR1 is LNHNV and CDR2 YYDKDF (reference sequence). V was pared by 6 bases and J by 10 bases, with 17 bases between. DNA of the CDR3: TGTGCCACCAGTAGGGACACCCTCCGTTCGCAGTATTTT. Protein product: CATSRDTLRSQYF.

The chain is built from TRBV30 and TRBJ2-7; 9 nucleotides match TRBD1. V dropped 2 bases and J dropped 4; count of bases not matched to a gene: 3. Germline values: CDR1 GTSNPN, CDR2 SVGIG (reference sequence). The CDR3 extends over 13 amino acids. The CDR3 sequence is CAWSPGQGYEQYF. As DNA, the CDR3 is TGTGCCTGGAGTCCGGGACAGGGTTACGAGCAGTACTTC.

J is TRBJ1-2 and V is TRBV29-1; D gene ambiguous. This CDR3 contains 12 residues. The V and J ends lost 4 bases and 2 bases respectively, with 8 bases between them. Germline V CDR1 and CDR2: SQVTM, ANQGSEA. CDR3 region: CSVGAENYGYTF. The CDR3 region has the DNA TGCAGCGTTGGTGCGGAAAACTATGGCTACACCTTC.

The chain links TRBV5-7 to TRBJ2-1; D is perhaps TRBD1 (5 bases). TRBV5-7 is an ORF, with its function uncertain. The CDR3 runs to 16 residues. V shed 1 base and J shed 3 bases, with 14 bases lying between them. The DNA of the CDR3 is TGTGCCAGCAGCTTGATGGGGCGGCTATGCTACAATGAGCAGTTCTTC. It translates to CASSLMGRLCYNEQFF.

The V gene is TRBV12-3 or TRBV12-4, the J gene TRBJ1-5; 9 nucleotides agree with TRBD1. The CDR3 is 13 residues long. After removal of 3 bases from V and 7 bases from J, the junction contained 1 base not matched to a gene. CDR3 nucleotide sequence: TGTGCCAGCAGTTTGGACAGGGGCCAGCCCCAGCATTTT. Protein sequence: CASSLDRGQPQHF.

This clone has only one observation. The genes are TRBV28 and TRBJ1-1, with D hard to call. V dropped 8 bases and J dropped 8 bases, with 18 bases sitting between them. The germline CDR1 and CDR2 sequences are MDHEN and SYDVKM. The length of the CDR3 is 13 residues. The CDR3, as DNA: TGTGCCAGCGCACAAATGTTGGTCTTAGAAGCTTTCTTT. Its translation is CASAQMLVLEAFF.

This clone was seen a single time. The chain has TRBV30 and TRBJ1-2; 7 bases line up with TRBD1. Germline V gene sequence: CDR1 GTSNPN, CDR2 SVGIG (reference sequence). CDR3 length: 14 amino acids. Trimming at V came to 1 base and at J to 2 bases, leaving 4 bases not matched to a gene. The CDR3 spells CAWSGGQINYGYTF. CDR3 in DNA: TGTGCCTGGAGTGGGGGACAGATAAACTATGGCTACACCTTC.

The V gene is TRBV25-1, the J gene TRBJ1-2; no clear D. V was clipped by 3 bases and J by 3 bases, with 17 bases between them. Germline CDR1 is MGHDK and CDR2 is SYGVNS. The CDR3 has 16 residues. Written as DNA, the CDR3 is TGTGCCAGCAGTGATAGGGCGGGCTTTGGAGACTATGGCTACACCTTC. Protein sequence: CASSDRAGFGDYGYTF.

Written as DNA, the CDR3 is TGCGCCAGCAGCCAAGAGAGGAGGGGCGAGCAGTACTTC. Protein product: CASSQERRGEQYF. The chain recombines TRBV4-1 with TRBJ2-7; TRBD2 might be the D (6 bases). V was cut by 0 bases and J by 6 bases, with 9 bases left in between. The CDR3 covers 13 residues. The germline gives CDR1 MGHRA, CDR2 YSYEKL.

The chain uses TRBV4-2 and TRBJ1-2, with a possible D match to TRBD1 (5 bases). Trimming took 0 bases from V and 2 from J, leaving 13 bases between them. CDR1 is LGHNA, CDR2 YNFKEQ, per germline. The CDR3 spans 16 residues. CDR3 sequence (DNA): TGTGCCAGCAGCCAAGATTATGTAGGGGCGAACTATGGCTACACCTTC. Translated, it gives CASSQDYVGANYGYTF.

This clone was detected only once. The rearrangement links TRBV2 to TRBJ1-6; no clear D. Germline CDR1 SNHLY, CDR2 FYNNEI. The CDR3 totals 14 residues. The germline V and J ends were trimmed by 0 bases and 10 bases, with 10 bases remaining between them. DNA for the CDR3: TGTGCCAGCAGTGAAGCGCGAGGAAACTCACCCCTCCACTTT. Protein product: CASSEARGNSPLHF.

This clone was detected only once. The chain uses TRBV2 and TRBJ2-5, with D maybe TRBD2 (6 bases). In germline, CDR1 is SNHLY, CDR2 FYNNEI. This CDR3 contains 12 residues. V lost 9 bases and J lost 7, with 15 bases in between. The CDR3 sequence is CASTPDGGTQYF. CDR3 DNA sequence: TGTGCCAGTACCCCGGACGGGGGGACCCAGTACTTC.

V is TRBV7-3 and J is TRBJ2-2; perhaps TRBD1 as D (5 bases). V shed 3 bases and J shed 3 bases, with 14 bases lying between them. There are 16 residues in the CDR3. Germline CDR1 is SGHTA and CDR2 is FQGTGA. The DNA for the CDR3 is TGTGCCAGCAGCTTCCGATCAACGACAGACACCGGGGAGCTGTTTTTT. As protein: CASSFRSTTDTGELFF.

The chain recombines TRBV2 with TRBJ1-2, with 8 bases fitting TRBD1. Germline V gene lookup returns CDR1 SNHLY and CDR2 FYNNEI. V lost 6 bases to trimming and J lost 0 bases; unmatched junction nucleotides: 9. The CDR3 has 16 amino acids. CDR3 in DNA: TGTGCCAGCAGGGGAGACAGGGGAGGATCTAACTATGGCTACACCTTC. The encoded protein is CASRGDRGGSNYGYTF.

V and J are TRBV5-1 and TRBJ1-2, with D maybe TRBD1 (6 bases). Germline loops: CDR1 SGHRS, CDR2 YFSETQ. The germline V and J ends were trimmed by 6 bases and 3 bases, with 18 bases remaining between them. The length of the CDR3 is 15 residues. Here the CDR3 DNA reads TGCGCCAGCACCCCGGGGGGACACATGGACTATGGCTACACCTTC. Its protein is CASTPGGHMDYGYTF.

The V and J genes are TRBV28 and TRBJ1-4; no clear D. The length of the CDR3 is 14 residues. Trimming took off 2 bases at V and 0 bases at J, with 4 bases between the two ends. In germline, CDR1 is MDHEN, CDR2 SYDVKM. Written as DNA, the CDR3 is TGTGCCAGCAGTTTAATCGCAACTAATGAAAAACTGTTTTTT. This codes for CASSLIATNEKLFF.

The V call is TRBV12-5, the J call TRBJ2-2; tentative D call: TRBD1 (5 bases). Trimming stripped 6 bases from V and 1 base from J, with 9 bases between. The CDR3 runs to 14 residues. The germline gives CDR1 LGHNT, CDR2 FRNRAP. The CDR3 reads CASGSGLNTGELFF. CDR3 DNA sequence: TGTGCTAGTGGCTCAGGGTTGAACACCGGGGAGCTGTTTTTT.

The chain employs TRBV18 and TRBJ2-7; TRBD2 matches at 7 bases. Germline CDR1 KGHSH, CDR2 LQKENI. Trimming took 4 bases from V and 0 from J; bases not matched to a gene: 6. This CDR3 is built from 15 residues. The CDR3 region is CASSRTGTTSYEQYF. In DNA, the CDR3 is TGTGCCAGCTCACGAACCGGGACTACCTCCTACGAGCAGTACTTC.

The gene calls are TRBV3-1 (or the pseudogene TRBV3-2) and TRBJ2-5, with 8 bases matching TRBD2. Germline V lookup: CDR1 LGHDT, CDR2 YNNKEL (reference sequence). The trim removed 0 bases at V and 4 bases at J, leaving 4 bases unmatched. This CDR3 is 15 amino acids long. The CDR3 DNA sequence: TGTGCCAGCAGCCAAGACTTCGGGGGGGCAGAGACCCAGTACTTC. It yields the protein CASSQDFGGAETQYF.